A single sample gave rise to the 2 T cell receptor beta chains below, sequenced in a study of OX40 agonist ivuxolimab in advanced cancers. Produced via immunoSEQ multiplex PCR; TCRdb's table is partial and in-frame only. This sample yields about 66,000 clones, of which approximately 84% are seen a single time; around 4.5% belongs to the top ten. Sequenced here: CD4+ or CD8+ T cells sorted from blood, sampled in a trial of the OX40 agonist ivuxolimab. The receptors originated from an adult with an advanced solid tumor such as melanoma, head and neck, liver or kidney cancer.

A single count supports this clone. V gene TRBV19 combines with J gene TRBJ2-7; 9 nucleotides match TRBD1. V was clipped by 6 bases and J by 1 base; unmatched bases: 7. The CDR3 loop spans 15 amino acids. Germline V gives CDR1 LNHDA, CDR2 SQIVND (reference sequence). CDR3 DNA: TGTGCCAGTAGGCGGGGACAGGGTGGTTCCTACGAGCAGTACTTC. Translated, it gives CASRRGQGGSYEQYF. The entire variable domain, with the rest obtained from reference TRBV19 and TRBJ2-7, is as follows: DGGITQSPKYLFRKEGQNVTLSCEQNLNHDAMYWYRQDPGQGLRLIYYSQIVNDFQKGDIAEGYSVSREKKESFPLTVTSAQKNPTAFYLCASRRGQGGSYEQYFGPGTRLTVT.

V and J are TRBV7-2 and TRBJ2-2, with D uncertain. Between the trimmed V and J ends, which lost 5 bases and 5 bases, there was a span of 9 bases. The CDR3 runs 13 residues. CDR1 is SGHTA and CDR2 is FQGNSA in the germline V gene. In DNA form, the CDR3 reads TGTGCCAGCAGCCTGAAAATAACCGGGGAGCTGTTTTTT. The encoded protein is CASSLKITGELFF. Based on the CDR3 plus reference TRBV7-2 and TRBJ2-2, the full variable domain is GAGVSQSPSNKVTEKGKDVELRCDPISGHTALYWYRQSLGQGLEFLIYFQGNSAPDKSGLPSDRFSAERTGGSVSTLTIQRTQQEDSAVYLCASSLKITGELFFGEGSRLTVL.